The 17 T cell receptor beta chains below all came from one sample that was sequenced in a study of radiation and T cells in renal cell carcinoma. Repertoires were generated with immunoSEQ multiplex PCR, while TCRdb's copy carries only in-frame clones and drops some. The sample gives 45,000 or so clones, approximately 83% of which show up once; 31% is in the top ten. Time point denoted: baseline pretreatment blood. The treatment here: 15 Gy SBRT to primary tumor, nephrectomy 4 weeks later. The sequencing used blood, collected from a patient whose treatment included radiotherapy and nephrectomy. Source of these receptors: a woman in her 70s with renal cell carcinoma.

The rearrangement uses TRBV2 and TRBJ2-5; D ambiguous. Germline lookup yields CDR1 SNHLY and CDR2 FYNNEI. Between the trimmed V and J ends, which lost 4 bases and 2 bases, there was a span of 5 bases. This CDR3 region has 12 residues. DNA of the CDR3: TGTGCCAGCAGTGTGGGACAAGAGACCCAGTACTTC. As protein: CASSVGQETQYF.

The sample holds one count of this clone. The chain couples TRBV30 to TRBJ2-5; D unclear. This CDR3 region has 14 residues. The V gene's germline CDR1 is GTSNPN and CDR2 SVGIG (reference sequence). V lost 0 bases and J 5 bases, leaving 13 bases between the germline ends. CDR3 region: CAWSVYLDGETQYF. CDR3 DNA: TGTGCCTGGAGTGTATACCTCGATGGGGAGACCCAGTACTTC.

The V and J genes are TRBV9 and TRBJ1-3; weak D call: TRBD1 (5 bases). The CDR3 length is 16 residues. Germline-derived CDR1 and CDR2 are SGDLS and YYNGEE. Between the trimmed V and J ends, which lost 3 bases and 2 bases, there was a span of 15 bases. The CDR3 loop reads CASSGLGGSAGNTIYF. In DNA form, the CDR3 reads TGTGCCAGCAGCGGACTTGGGGGTTCGGCTGGAAACACCATATATTTT.

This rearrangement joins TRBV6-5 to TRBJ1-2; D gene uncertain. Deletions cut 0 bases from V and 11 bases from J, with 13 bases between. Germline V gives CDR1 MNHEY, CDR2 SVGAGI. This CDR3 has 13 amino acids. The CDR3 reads CASSYSMSELYTF. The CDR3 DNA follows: TGTGCCAGCAGTTACTCGATGTCCGAACTGTACACCTTC.

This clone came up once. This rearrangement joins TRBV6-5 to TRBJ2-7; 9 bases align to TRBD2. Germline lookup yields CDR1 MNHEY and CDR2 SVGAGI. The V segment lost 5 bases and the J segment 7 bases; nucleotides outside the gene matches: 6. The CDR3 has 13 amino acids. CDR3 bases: TGTGCCAGCAGTCCCGGGACTAGCCGTGAGCAGTACTTC. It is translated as CASSPGTSREQYF.

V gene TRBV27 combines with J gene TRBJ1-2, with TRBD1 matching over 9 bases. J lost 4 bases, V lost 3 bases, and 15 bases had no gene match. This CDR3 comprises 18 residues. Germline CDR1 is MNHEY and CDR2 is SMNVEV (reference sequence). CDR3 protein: CASSLIGTGPQRAYGYTF. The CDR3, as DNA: TGTGCCAGCAGTTTGATAGGGACAGGGCCTCAAAGGGCCTATGGCTACACCTTC.

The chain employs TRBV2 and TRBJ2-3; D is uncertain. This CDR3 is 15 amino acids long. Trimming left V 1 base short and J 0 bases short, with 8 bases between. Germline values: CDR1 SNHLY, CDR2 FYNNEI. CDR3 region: CASSEDRPSTDTQYF. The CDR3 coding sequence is TGTGCCAGCAGTGAAGACCGACCCAGCACAGATACGCAGTATTTT.

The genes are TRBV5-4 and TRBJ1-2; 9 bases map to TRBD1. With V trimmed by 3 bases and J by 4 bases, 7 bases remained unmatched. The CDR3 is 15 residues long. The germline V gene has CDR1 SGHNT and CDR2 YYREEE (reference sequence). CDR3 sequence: CASSSATGGPYGYTF. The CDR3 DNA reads TGTGCCAGCAGCTCCGCCACAGGGGGCCCCTATGGCTACACCTTC. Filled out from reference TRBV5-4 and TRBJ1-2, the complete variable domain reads ETGVTQSPTHLIKTRGQQVTLRCSSQSGHNTVSWYQQALGQGPQFIFQYYREEENGRGNFPPRFSGLQFPNYSSELNVNALELDDSALYLCASSSATGGPYGYTFGSGTRLTVV.

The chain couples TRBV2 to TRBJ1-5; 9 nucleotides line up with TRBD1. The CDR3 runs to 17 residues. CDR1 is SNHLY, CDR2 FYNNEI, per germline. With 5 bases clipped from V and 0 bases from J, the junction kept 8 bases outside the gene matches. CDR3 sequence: CASSPGTGPYSNQPQHF. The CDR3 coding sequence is TGTGCCAGCAGTCCCGGGACAGGGCCATATAGCAATCAGCCCCAGCATTTT.

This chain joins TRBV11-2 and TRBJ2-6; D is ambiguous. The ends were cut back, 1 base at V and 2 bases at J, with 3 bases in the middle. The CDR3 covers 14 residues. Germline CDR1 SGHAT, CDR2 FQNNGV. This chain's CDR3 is CASSLGTGANVLTF. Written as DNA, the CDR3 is TGTGCCAGCAGCTTAGGAACTGGGGCCAACGTCCTGACTTTC.

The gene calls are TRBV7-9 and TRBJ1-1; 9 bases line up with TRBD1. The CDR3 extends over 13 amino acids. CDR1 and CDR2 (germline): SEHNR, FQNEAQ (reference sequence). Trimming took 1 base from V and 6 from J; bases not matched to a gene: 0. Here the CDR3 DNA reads TGTGCCAGCAGCTTAGGGACAGGGGCTGAAGCTTTCTTT. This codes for CASSLGTGAEAFF.

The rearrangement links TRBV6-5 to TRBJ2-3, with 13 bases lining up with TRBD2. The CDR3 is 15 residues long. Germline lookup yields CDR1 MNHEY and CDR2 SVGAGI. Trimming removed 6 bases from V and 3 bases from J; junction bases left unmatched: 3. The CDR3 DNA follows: TGTGCCAGCAGACAGGGACTAGCGGGAACAGATACGCAGTATTTT. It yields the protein CASRQGLAGTDTQYF.

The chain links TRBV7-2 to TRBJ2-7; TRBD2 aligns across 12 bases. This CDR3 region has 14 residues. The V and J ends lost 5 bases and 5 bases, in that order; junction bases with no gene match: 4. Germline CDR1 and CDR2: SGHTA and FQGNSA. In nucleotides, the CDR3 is TGTGCCAGCAGCGGGACTAGCGGGTTACACGAGCAGTACTTC. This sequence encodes CASSGTSGLHEQYF.

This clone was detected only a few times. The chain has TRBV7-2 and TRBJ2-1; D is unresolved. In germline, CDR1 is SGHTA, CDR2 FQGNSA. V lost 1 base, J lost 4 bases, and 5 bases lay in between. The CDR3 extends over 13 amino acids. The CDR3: CASSLGPYNEQFF. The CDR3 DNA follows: TGTGCCAGCAGCTTAGGGCCTTACAATGAGCAGTTCTTC.

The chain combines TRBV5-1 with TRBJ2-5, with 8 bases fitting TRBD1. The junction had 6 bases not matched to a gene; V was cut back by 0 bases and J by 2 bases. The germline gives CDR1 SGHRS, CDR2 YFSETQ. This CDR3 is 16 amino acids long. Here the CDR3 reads CASSLAGQVDQETQYF. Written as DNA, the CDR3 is TGCGCCAGCAGCTTGGCGGGACAGGTCGATCAAGAGACCCAGTACTTC.

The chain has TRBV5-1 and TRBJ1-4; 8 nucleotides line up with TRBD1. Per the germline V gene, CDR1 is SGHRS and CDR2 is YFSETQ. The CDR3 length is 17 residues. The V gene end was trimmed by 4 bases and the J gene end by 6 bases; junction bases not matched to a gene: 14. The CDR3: CASSVQAGGEVYEKLFF. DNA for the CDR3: TGCGCCAGCAGCGTTCAGGCAGGGGGCGAGGTTTATGAAAAACTGTTTTTT.

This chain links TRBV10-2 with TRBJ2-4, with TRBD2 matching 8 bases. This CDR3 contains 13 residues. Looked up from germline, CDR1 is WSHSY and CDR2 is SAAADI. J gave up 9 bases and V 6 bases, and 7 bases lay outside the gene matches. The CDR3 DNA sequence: TGCGCCAGCAGAGGGAGCGGGGGTGGCATTCAGTACTTC. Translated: CASRGSGGGIQYF.